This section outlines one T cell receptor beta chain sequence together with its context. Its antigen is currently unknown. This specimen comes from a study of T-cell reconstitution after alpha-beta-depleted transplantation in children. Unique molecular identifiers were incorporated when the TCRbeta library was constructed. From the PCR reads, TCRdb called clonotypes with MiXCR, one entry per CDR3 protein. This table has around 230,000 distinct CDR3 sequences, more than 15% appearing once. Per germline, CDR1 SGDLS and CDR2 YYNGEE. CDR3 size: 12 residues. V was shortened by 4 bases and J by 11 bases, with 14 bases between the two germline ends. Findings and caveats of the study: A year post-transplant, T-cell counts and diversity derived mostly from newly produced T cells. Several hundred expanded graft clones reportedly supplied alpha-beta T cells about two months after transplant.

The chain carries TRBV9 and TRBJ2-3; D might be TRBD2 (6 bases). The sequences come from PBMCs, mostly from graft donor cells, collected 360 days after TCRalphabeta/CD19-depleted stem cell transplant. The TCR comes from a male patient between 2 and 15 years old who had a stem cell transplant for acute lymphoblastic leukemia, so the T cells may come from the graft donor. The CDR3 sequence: CASSRELYKQYF. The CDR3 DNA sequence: TGTGCCAGCAGCCGGGAGTTATACAAGCAGTATTTT.